This T cell receptor (beta chain) was found in a study of blood T cell repertoires in COVID-19. CDR1 is LNHDA and CDR2 is SQIVND in the germline V gene (reference sequence). V dropped 5 bases and J dropped 3 bases, with 15 bases sitting between them. The CDR3 is made up of 15 amino acids. Clones were read by immunoSEQ multiplex PCR, and TCRdb kept only the in-frame ones, dropping some. The profile shows about 85,000 clones, approximately 82% of them singletons. The chain recombines TRBV19 with TRBJ2-3; maybe TRBD2 (6 bases). The source is an elderly woman with acute or convalescent COVID-19. Sequences were obtained from peripheral blood. Here the CDR3 DNA reads TGTGCCAGTAGTGTGGGGGGTCCCGGTACAGATACGCAGTATTTT. This gives the protein CASSVGGPGTDTQYF.